Shown below are 25 T cell receptor beta chains from a single sample sequenced in a study of human T cells and chemical hapten exposure (dated by TCRdb to the early 2020s). This specimen's time point label, per the study, means: patch test 1, 2 weeks after DPC sensitization. The treatment or condition label for this specimen denotes: therapeutic diphenylcyclopropenone sensitization with weekly scalp DPC. Receptors were amplified or captured by RACE. Sequencing used a NextSeq 500. The public reads were quality trimmed at Q25 with fastp and then assembled into clones with MiXCR by TCRdb, keeping productive beta chains. Each CDR3 protein appears once, grouped with its most common genes and DNA. This sample has 95,000 to 150,000 distinct CDR3 sequences in its table, and roughly an eighth of those were observed once. Approximately 0.92% of the sample is held by the ten biggest clonotypes. Sequencing used whole blood, obtained in connection with sensitization to the hapten diphenylcyclopropenone (DPC). These receptor sequences come from a man in his late teens or twenties with alopecia areata. Some clones in this sample may be carry-over from other donors' samples.

The chain is built from TRBV29-1 and TRBJ1-1, with D tentatively TRBD1 (5 bases). This CDR3 is built from 15 residues. Germline CDR1 and CDR2: SQVTM and ANQGSEA. V dropped 6 bases and J dropped 4 bases, with 21 bases sitting between them. CDR3 sequence reads: CSVRGRGRRGTEAFF. The CDR3 nucleotides read TGCAGCGTGAGGGGTCGAGGCCGTAGGGGCACTGAAGCTTTCTTT.

The CDR3 nucleotides read TGTGCCAGCAGTGGGGGTTCTGGGGCCAACGTCCTGACTTTC. Protein sequence: CASSGGSGANVLTF. This rearrangement joins TRBV6-4 to TRBJ2-6; D call uncertain. CDR1 MRHNA and CDR2 SNTAGT come from the germline V gene. Trimming removed 4 bases from V and 1 base from J, with 5 bases in between. The CDR3 extends over 14 amino acids.

This clonotype was found a few times. The CDR3 bases are TGTGCCAGCAGCTTAGAGGGGTCAGGGAACATGAACACTGAAGCTTTCTTT. Protein sequence: CASSLEGSGNMNTEAFF. The rearrangement links TRBV7-8 to TRBJ1-1, with a tentative D call TRBD1 (5 bases). CDR1 is SGHVS and CDR2 is FQNEAQ in the germline V gene. This CDR3 has 17 amino acids. The V gene lost 1 base and the J gene lost 0 bases, with 15 bases spanning the gap.

The V and J genes are TRBV25-1 and TRBJ1-1, with D perhaps matching TRBD1 (6 bases). Per germline, CDR1 MGHDK and CDR2 SYGVNS. The CDR3 is made up of 14 amino acids. Trimming left V 6 bases short and J 2 bases short, with 13 bases between. CDR3 region: CASSRTEFNTEAFF. The CDR3 DNA reads TGTGCCAGCAGCCGGACAGAGTTTAACACTGAAGCTTTCTTT.

This clonotype occurred a few times. This chain uses TRBV27 with TRBJ2-4; 9 nucleotides line up with TRBD1. Germline lookup yields CDR1 MNHEY and CDR2 SMNVEV (reference sequence). After removal of 5 bases from V and 0 bases from J, the junction contained 8 bases not matched to a gene. This CDR3 spans 17 amino acids. CDR3 nucleotide sequence: TGTGCCAGCAGTACACTATCGGGACAGGGAGCCAAAAACATTCAGTACTTC. Translating it yields CASSTLSGQGAKNIQYF.

Many counts were recorded for this clonotype. J is TRBJ1-3 and V is TRBV18, with 7 bases aligning to TRBD1. Trimming cost V 0 bases and J 1 base; bases outside gene matches: 0. Germline V gene sequence: CDR1 KGHSH, CDR2 LQKENI. CDR3 length: 15 residues. The CDR3 DNA is TGTGCCAGCTCACCACCGACAGGGTCTGGAAACACCATATATTTT. Protein product: CASSPPTGSGNTIYF.

This clonotype was counted a few times. The CDR3 here is CASSWTGAGELFF. The CDR3, as DNA: TGCGCCAGCAGTTGGACAGGGGCCGGGGAGCTGTTTTTT. This sequence joins TRBV5-1 and TRBJ2-2, with TRBD1 matching 9 bases. CDR1 SGHRS and CDR2 YFSETQ come from the germline V gene. CDR3 length: 13 residues. The V and J ends lost 5 bases and 6 bases, in that order; junction bases with no gene match: 2.

This clonotype was detected only once. This chain connects TRBV9 to TRBJ1-5; 11 bases line up with TRBD1. The trim removed 4 bases at V and 6 bases at J, leaving 6 bases unmatched. Germline CDR1 reads SGDLS; CDR2 reads YYNGEE. The CDR3 has 15 residues. The CDR3 loop is CASSTGTGGTQPQHF. The CDR3 nucleotides read TGTGCCAGCAGCACCGGGACAGGGGGTACTCAGCCCCAGCATTTT.

The chain employs TRBV6-2 or TRBV6-3 and TRBJ2-7, with D possibly matching TRBD1 (5 bases). The CDR3 sequence is 14 residues long. Per germline, CDR1 MNHEY and CDR2 SVGEGT. Trimming stripped 2 bases from V and 2 bases from J, with 10 bases between. CDR3 in DNA: TGTGCCAGCAGTTACACGGACATAGCCTACGAGCAGTACTTC. Translation: CASSYTDIAYEQYF.

This chain uses TRBV6-2 or TRBV6-3 with TRBJ2-1, with 10 bases matching TRBD1. Unmatched junction bases numbered 6, after V lost 6 bases and J lost 7 bases. The CDR3 loop spans 14 amino acids. Germline assignment: CDR1 MNHEY and CDR2 SVGEGT. The CDR3 coding sequence is TGTGCCAGCAGCCCCGGGACAGGGGTAAATGAGCAGTTCTTC. Protein sequence: CASSPGTGVNEQFF.

The chain couples TRBV10-3 to TRBJ1-1; possible D gene TRBD1, 5 bases. CDR1 is ENHRY and CDR2 is SYGVKD in the germline V gene. V was shortened by 10 bases and J by 2 bases, with 17 bases between the two germline ends. The CDR3 extends over 14 amino acids. The CDR3 DNA reads TGTGCCACCGCTGGGGCAGGCCCTAACACTGAAGCTTTCTTT. This gives the protein CATAGAGPNTEAFF.

The chain links TRBV7-8 to TRBJ1-2; the D is unclear. Trimming removed 2 bases at V and 8 bases at J, with 12 bases between. Germline loops: CDR1 SGHVS, CDR2 FQNEAQ. The CDR3 contains 13 residues. CDR3 residues: CASSLRWAQGYTF. The CDR3 DNA is TGTGCCAGCAGCTTACGGTGGGCGCAAGGCTACACCTTC.

The chain is built from TRBV5-1 and TRBJ2-1; D is unclear. Germline V gene lookup returns CDR1 SGHRS and CDR2 YFSETQ. The CDR3 loop spans 15 amino acids. V lost 4 bases to trimming and J lost 2 bases, with 13 bases between them. Here the CDR3 reads CASSRALGTYNEQFF. In nucleotides, the CDR3 is TGCGCCAGCAGCCGTGCTTTGGGAACCTACAATGAGCAGTTCTTC. The full variable domain, rest sourced from reference TRBV5-1 and TRBJ2-1, is KAGVTQTPRYLIKTRGQQVTLSCSPISGHRSVSWYQQTPGQGLQFLFEYFSETQRNKGNFPGRFSGRQFSNSRSEMNVSTLELGDSALYLCASSRALGTYNEQFFGPGTRLTVL.

This clonotype was seen more than once but under ten times. The rearrangement links TRBV20-1 to TRBJ2-3, with 13 bases identical to TRBD2. The ends lost 3 bases at V and 6 bases at J; junction bases unmatched: 6. The CDR3 extends over 15 amino acids. The germline V gene has CDR1 DFQATT and CDR2 SNEGSKA (reference sequence). The CDR3, as DNA: TGCAGTGCTAGGGAGACTAGCGGGGGGTTGGATACGCAGTATTTT. Its translation: CSARETSGGLDTQYF.

The rearrangement joins TRBV7-9 to TRBJ2-2, with D hard to call. CDR3 length: 14 amino acids. Trimming left V 5 bases short and J 5 bases short, with 12 bases between. In germline, CDR1 is SEHNR, CDR2 FQNEAQ (reference sequence). CDR3 coding DNA: TGTGCCAGCAGCACCCCGGCCCAAACCGGGGAGCTGTTTTTT. It encodes CASSTPAQTGELFF.

This clonotype appeared a few times. The chain carries TRBV11-3 and TRBJ2-3, with D perhaps matching TRBD1 or TRBD2 (5 bases each). This CDR3 has 14 residues. V was shortened by 5 bases and J by 6 bases, with 15 bases between the two germline ends. Germline values: CDR1 SGHNT, CDR2 YENEEA. CDR3 bases: TGTGCCAGCAGCCGCCCAAGTGAGGGGGATACGCAGTATTTT. Protein sequence: CASSRPSEGDTQYF. The whole variable domain, filled in from reference TRBV11-3 and TRBJ2-3, reads EAGVVQSPRYKIIEKKQPVAFWCNPISGHNTLYWYLQNLGQGPELLIRYENEEAVDDSQLPKDRFSAERLKGVDSTLKIQPAELGDSAVYLCASSRPSEGDTQYFGPGTRLTVL.

This clonotype was seen more than once but under ten times. This sequence joins TRBV27 and TRBJ2-1; unclear D gene. Germline values: CDR1 MNHEY, CDR2 SMNVEV (reference sequence). The V and J ends lost 7 bases and 0 bases respectively, with 16 bases between them. The CDR3 length is 16 residues. The CDR3 sequence is CASTPGRHSSYNEQFF. Written as DNA, the CDR3 is TGTGCCAGCACCCCCGGGCGGCACAGCTCCTACAATGAGCAGTTCTTC.

This clonotype has just a few counts. This chain connects TRBV6-2 or TRBV6-3 to TRBJ2-7; D may be TRBD1 (5 bases). The V gene's germline CDR1 is MNHEY and CDR2 SVGEGT. CDR3 size: 14 residues. Trimming pared 5 bases from V and 6 bases from J, leaving 17 bases between. The CDR3 nucleotides read TGTGCCAGCAGTAACTTCCTTCGTGGGGCCGAGCAGTACGTC. Encoded protein: CASSNFLRGAEQYV.

The genes are TRBV6-6 and TRBJ1-4; no firm D call. Trimming took 2 bases from V and 8 from J, leaving 6 bases between them. This CDR3 has 12 residues. Germline CDR1 reads MNHNY; CDR2 reads SVGAGI (reference sequence). DNA of the CDR3: TGTGCCAGCAGTTACAGTGGCGAAAAACTGTTTTTT. The encoded protein is CASSYSGEKLFF.

This clonotype was seen only a few times. The chain employs TRBV7-2 and TRBJ2-2; no reliable D call. The CDR3 is 13 residues long. From germline, CDR1 is SGHTA and CDR2 FQGNSA. Trimming cost V 6 bases and J 8 bases, with 13 bases left between them. The CDR3 bases are TGTGCCAGCAGACCCGACCGGCCGGGGGAGCTGTTTTTT. It yields the protein CASRPDRPGELFF. The full variable domain, completed using reference TRBV7-2 and TRBJ2-2, is GAGVSQSPSNKVTEKGKDVELRCDPISGHTALYWYRQSLGQGLEFLIYFQGNSAPDKSGLPSDRFSAERTGGSVSTLTIQRTQQEDSAVYLCASRPDRPGELFFGEGSRLTVL.

This clonotype was picked up many times. The chain is built from TRBV6-1 and TRBJ1-1, with D unresolved. CDR3 length: 11 amino acids. Germline-derived CDR1 and CDR2 are MNHNS and SASEGT. Trimming pared 5 bases from V and 7 bases from J, leaving 8 bases between. The CDR3 sequence: CASSTQFEAFF. CDR3 coding DNA: TGTGCCAGCAGTACGCAGTTTGAAGCTTTCTTT.

The V and J genes are TRBV4-2 and TRBJ2-7, with 11 bases lining up with TRBD1. Trimming removed 4 bases from V and 0 bases from J; junction bases left unmatched: 8. CDR1 LGHNA and CDR2 YNFKEQ come from the germline V gene. CDR3 size: 17 residues. The CDR3 sequence is CASSLTSGTGGSYEQYF. The CDR3 DNA is TGTGCCAGCAGCCTTACTTCTGGGACAGGGGGCTCCTACGAGCAGTACTTC.

This clonotype was seen ten or more times. The rearrangement joins TRBV5-1 to TRBJ1-5, with no clear D. The length of the CDR3 is 15 residues. V lost 2 bases, J lost 2 bases, and 11 bases lay in between. The V gene's germline CDR1 is SGHRS and CDR2 YFSETQ. CDR3 nucleotide sequence: TGCGCCAGCAGCTTTTCTGGGTTGGGCAATCAGCCCCAGCATTTT. As protein: CASSFSGLGNQPQHF. The whole variable domain, filled in from reference TRBV5-1 and TRBJ1-5, reads KAGVTQTPRYLIKTRGQQVTLSCSPISGHRSVSWYQQTPGQGLQFLFEYFSETQRNKGNFPGRFSGRQFSNSRSEMNVSTLELGDSALYLCASSFSGLGNQPQHFGDGTRLSIL.

This chain uses TRBV27 with TRBJ1-2, with D uncertain. Germline CDR1 MNHEY, CDR2 SMNVEV (reference sequence). V lost 5 bases and J 1 base, leaving 14 bases between the germline ends. CDR3 length: 15 residues. Here the CDR3 reads CASSAEWTDNYGYTF. In DNA form, the CDR3 reads TGTGCCAGCAGTGCTGAATGGACTGATAACTATGGCTACACCTTC.

This clonotype was counted once. This rearrangement joins TRBV20-1 to TRBJ1-5, with 7 nucleotides matching TRBD1. This CDR3 has 12 residues. Trimming at V came to 6 bases and at J to 2 bases, leaving 1 base not matched to a gene. Germline V gene sequence: CDR1 DFQATT, CDR2 SNEGSKA (reference sequence). This CDR3 is CSAQGGNQPQHF. CDR3 DNA: TGCAGTGCCCAGGGGGGCAATCAGCCCCAGCATTTT.